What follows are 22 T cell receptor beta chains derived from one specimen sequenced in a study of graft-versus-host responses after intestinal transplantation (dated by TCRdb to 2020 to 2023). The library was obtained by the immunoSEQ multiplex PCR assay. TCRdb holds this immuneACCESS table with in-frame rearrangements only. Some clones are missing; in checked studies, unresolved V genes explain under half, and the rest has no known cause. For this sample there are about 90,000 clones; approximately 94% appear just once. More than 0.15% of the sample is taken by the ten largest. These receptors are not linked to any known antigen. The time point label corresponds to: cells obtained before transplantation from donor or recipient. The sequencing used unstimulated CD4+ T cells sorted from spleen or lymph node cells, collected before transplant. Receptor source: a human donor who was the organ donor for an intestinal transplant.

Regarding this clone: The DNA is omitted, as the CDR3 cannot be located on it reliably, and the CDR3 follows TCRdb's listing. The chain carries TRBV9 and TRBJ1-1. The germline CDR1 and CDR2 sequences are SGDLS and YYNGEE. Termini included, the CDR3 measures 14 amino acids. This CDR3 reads CASSVLGMGTEAFF.

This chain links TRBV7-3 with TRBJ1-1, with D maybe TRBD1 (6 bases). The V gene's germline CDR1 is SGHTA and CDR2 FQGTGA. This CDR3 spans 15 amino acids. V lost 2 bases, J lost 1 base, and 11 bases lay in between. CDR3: CASSLLGQTNTEAFF. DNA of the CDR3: TGTGCCAGCAGCTTATTGGGACAAACGAACACTGAAGCTTTCTTT. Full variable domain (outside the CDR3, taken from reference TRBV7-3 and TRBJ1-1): GAGVSQTPSNKVTEKGKYVELRCDPISGHTALYWYRQSLGQGPEFLIYFQGTGAADDSGLPNDRFFAVRPEGSVSTLKIQRTERGDSAVYLCASSLLGQTNTEAFFGQGTRLTVV.

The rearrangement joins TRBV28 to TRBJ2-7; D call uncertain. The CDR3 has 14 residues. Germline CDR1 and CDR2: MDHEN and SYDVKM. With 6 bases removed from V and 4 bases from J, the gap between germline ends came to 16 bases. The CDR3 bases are TGTGCCAGCAGCCGTACCCAATTGGGTTACGAGCAGTACTTC. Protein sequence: CASSRTQLGYEQYF. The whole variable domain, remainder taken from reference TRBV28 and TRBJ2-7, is DVKVTQSSRYLVKRTGEKVFLECVQDMDHENMFWYRQDPGLGLRLIYFSYDVKMKEKGDIPEGYSVSREKKERFSLILESASTNQTSMYLCASSRTQLGYEQYFGPGTRLTVT.

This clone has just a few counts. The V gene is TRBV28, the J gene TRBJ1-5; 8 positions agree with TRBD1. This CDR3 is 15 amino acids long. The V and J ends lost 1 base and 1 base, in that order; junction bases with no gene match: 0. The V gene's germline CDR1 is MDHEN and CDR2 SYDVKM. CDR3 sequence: CASSLSGGSNQPQHF. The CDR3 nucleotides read TGTGCCAGCAGTTTATCAGGGGGCAGCAATCAGCCCCAGCATTTT.

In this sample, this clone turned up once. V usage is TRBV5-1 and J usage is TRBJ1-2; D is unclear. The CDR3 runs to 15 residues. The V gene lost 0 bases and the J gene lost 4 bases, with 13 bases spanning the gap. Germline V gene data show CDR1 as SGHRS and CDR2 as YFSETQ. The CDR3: CASSLAEDPFYGYTF. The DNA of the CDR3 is TGCGCCAGCAGCTTGGCCGAGGACCCCTTCTATGGCTACACCTTC.

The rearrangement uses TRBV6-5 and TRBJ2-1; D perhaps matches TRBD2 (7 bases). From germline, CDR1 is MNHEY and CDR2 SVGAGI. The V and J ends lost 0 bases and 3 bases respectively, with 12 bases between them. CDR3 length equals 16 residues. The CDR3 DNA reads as TGTGCCAGCAGTTACTCTGGGGGGGGGCTCTACAATGAGCAGTTCTTC. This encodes CASSYSGGGLYNEQFF.

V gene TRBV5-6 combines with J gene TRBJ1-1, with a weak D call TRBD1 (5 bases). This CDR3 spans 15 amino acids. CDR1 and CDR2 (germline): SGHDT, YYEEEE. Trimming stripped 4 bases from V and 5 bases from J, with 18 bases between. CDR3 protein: CASSHFTGIGTEAFF. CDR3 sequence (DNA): TGTGCCAGCAGCCACTTCACAGGTATAGGGACTGAAGCTTTCTTT.

The CDR3: CASTPQGYQPQHF. CDR3 sequence (DNA): TGTGCCAGCACACCACAGGGCTATCAGCCCCAGCATTTT. The rearrangement joins TRBV7-2 to TRBJ1-5; a possible D gene is TRBD1 (6 bases). CDR3 length: 13 amino acids. Trimming stripped 7 bases from V and 5 bases from J, with 12 bases between. Germline V gives CDR1 SGHTA, CDR2 FQGNSA.

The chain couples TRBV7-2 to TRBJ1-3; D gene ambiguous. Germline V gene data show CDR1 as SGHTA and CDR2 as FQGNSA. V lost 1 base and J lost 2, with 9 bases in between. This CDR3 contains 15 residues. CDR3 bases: TGTGCCAGCAGCTTAGACACATTAGCTGGAAACACCATATATTTT. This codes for CASSLDTLAGNTIYF.

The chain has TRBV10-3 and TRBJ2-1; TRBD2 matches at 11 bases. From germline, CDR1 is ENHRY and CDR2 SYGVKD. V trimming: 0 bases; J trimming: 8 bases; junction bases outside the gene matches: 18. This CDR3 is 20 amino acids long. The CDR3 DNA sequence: TGTGCCATCAGTGAGTCGGCCGGCCTAGCGGGGGGCTCCCTTGGCCATGAGCAGTTCTTC. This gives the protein CAISESAGLAGGSLGHEQFF.

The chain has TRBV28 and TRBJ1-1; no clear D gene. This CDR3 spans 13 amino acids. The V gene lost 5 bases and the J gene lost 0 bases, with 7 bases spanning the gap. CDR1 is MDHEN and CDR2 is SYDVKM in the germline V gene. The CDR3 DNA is TGTGCCAGCAGTCCCCTGATGAACACTGAAGCTTTCTTT. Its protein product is CASSPLMNTEAFF.

CDR3 nucleotide sequence: TGTGCCAGTAGTATAAGGGGAGGGGCAACTAATGAAAAACTGTTTTTT. Its protein product is CASSIRGGATNEKLFF. This chain links TRBV19 with TRBJ1-4, with TRBD1 as a possible D gene (5 bases). V was clipped by 2 bases and J by 0 bases, with 10 bases between them. CDR3 size: 16 residues. Germline lookup yields CDR1 LNHDA and CDR2 SQIVND (reference sequence).

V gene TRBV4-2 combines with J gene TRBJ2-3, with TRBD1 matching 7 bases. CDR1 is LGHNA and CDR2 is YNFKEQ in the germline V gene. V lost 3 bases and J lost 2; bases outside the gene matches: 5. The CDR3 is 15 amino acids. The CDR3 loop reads CASSHRDSHTDTQYF. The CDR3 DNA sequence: TGTGCCAGCAGCCACCGGGACAGTCACACAGATACGCAGTATTTT.

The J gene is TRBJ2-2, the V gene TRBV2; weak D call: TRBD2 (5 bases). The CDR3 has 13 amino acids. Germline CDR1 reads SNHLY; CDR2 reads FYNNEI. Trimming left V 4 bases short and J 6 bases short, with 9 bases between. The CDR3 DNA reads TGTGCCAGCAGTGCTACTAGTCCCGGGGAGCTGTTTTTT. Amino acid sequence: CASSATSPGELFF.

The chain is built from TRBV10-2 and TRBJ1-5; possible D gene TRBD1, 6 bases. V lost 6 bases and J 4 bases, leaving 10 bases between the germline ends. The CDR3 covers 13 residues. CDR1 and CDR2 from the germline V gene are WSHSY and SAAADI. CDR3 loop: CASSRQVNQPQHF. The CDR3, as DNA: TGCGCCAGCAGCAGACAGGTAAATCAGCCCCAGCATTTT.

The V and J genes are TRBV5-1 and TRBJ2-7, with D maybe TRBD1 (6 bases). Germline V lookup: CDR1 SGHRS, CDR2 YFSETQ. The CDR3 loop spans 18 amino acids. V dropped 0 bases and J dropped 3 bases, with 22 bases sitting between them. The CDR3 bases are TGCGCCAGCAGCTTGGCCCCTTCCGGGACACATCGGCTCTACGAGCAGTACTTC. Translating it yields CASSLAPSGTHRLYEQYF. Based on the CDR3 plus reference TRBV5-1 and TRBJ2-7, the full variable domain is KAGVTQTPRYLIKTRGQQVTLSCSPISGHRSVSWYQQTPGQGLQFLFEYFSETQRNKGNFPGRFSGRQFSNSRSEMNVSTLELGDSALYLCASSLAPSGTHRLYEQYFGPGTRLTVT.

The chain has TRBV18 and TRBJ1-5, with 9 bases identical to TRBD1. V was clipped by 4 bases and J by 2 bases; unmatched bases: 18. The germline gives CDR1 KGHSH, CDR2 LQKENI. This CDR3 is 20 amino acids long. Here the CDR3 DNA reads TGTGCCAGCTCACGAAGCTTTCCGGGACAGGGATTGATGGGCAATCAGCCCCAGCATTTT. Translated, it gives CASSRSFPGQGLMGNQPQHF.

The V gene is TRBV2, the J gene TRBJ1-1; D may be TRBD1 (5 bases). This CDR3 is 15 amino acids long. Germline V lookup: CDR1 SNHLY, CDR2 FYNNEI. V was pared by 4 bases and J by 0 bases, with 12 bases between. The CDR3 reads CASSVGDFMNTEAFF. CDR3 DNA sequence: TGTGCCAGCAGTGTGGGGGATTTTATGAACACTGAAGCTTTCTTT.

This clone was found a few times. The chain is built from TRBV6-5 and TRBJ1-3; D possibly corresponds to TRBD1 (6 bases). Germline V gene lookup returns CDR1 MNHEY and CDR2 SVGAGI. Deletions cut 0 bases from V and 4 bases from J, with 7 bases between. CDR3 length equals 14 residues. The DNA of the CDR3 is TGTGCCAGCAGTTACTCTGACAGGGGAAACACCATATATTTT. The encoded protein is CASSYSDRGNTIYF.

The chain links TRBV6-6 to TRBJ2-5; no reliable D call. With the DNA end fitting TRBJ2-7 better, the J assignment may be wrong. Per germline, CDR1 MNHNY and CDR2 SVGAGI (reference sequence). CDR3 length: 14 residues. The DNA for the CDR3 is TGTGCCAGCAGTTACTCGCCCAGCTCCTACGAGCAGTACTTC. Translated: CASSYSPSSYEQYF.

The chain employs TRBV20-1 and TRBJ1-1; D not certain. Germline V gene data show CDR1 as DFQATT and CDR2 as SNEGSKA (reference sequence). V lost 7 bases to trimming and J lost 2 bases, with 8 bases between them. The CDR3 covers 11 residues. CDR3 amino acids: CSGAINTEAFF. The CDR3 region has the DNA TGCAGTGGGGCGATAAACACTGAAGCTTTCTTT.

CDR3 DNA: TGTGCCAGCAGCCAAGATAGTAAGGGAAGCTCGCCTCGGGCTTTCTTT. It yields the protein CASSQDSKGSSPRAFF. The chain combines TRBV14 with TRBJ1-1, with unresolved D. The CDR3 is 16 residues long. The germline gives CDR1 SGHDN, CDR2 FVKESK. The V end lost 0 bases, the J end lost 11 bases, and 22 bases lay between the germline ends.